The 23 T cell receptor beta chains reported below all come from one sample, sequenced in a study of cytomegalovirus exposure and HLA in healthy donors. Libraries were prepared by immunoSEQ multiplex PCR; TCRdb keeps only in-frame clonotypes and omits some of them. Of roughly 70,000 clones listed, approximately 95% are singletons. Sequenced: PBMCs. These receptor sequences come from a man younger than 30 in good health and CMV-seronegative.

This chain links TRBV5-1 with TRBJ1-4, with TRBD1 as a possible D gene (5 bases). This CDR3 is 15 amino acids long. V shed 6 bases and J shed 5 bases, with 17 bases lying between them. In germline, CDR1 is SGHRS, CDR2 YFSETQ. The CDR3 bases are TGCGCCAGCACCCTGGGGCCCCCTGGGAATGAAAAACTGTTTTTT. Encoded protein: CASTLGPPGNEKLFF.

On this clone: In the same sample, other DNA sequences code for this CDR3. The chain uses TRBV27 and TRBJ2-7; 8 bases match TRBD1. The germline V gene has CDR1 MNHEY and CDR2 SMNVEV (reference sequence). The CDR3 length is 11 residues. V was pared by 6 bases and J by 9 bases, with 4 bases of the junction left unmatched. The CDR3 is CASSRGRGQYF. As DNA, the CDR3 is TGTGCCAGCAGCAGGGGGCGGGGGCAGTACTTC.

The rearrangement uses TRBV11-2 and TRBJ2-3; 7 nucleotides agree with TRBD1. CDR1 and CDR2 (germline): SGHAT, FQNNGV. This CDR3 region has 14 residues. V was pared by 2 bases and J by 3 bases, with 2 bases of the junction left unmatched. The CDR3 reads CASSLTGATDTQYF. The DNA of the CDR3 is TGTGCCAGCAGCTTAACAGGGGCGACAGATACGCAGTATTTT.

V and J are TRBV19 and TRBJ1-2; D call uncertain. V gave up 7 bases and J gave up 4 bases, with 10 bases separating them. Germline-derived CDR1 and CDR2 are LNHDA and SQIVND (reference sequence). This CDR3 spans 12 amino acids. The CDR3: CASTAVPYGYTF. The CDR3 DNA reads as TGTGCCAGTACGGCGGTCCCCTATGGCTACACCTTC.

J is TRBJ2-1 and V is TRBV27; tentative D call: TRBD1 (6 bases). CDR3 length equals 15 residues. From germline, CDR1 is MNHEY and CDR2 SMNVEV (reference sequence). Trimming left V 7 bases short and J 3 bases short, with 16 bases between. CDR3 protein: CASTVTGFDYNEQFF. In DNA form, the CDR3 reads TGTGCCAGCACCGTGACAGGATTCGACTACAATGAGCAGTTCTTC.

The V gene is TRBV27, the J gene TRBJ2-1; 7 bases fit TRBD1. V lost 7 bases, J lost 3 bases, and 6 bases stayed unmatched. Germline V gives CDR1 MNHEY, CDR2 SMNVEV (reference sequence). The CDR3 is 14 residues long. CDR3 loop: CASTKRGHYNEQFF. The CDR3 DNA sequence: TGTGCCAGCACCAAGAGGGGGCACTACAATGAGCAGTTCTTC.

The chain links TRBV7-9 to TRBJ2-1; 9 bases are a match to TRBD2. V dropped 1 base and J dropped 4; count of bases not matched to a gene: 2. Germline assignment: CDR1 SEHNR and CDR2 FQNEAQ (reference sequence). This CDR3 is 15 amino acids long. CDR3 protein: CASSLGGGAYNEQFF. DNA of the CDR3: TGTGCCAGCAGCTTAGGCGGGGGGGCTTACAATGAGCAGTTCTTC. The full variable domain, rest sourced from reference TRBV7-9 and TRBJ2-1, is DTGVSQNPRHKITKRGQNVTFRCDPISEHNRLYWYRQTLGQGPEFLTYFQNEAQLEKSRLLSDRFSAERPKGSFSTLEIQRTEQGDSAMYLCASSLGGGAYNEQFFGPGTRLTVL.

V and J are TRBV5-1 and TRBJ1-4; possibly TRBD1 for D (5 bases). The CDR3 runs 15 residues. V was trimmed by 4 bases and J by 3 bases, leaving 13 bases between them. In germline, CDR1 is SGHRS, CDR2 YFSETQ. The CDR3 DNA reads TGCGCCAGCAGCCCGCAGGGAACAGCTAATGAAAAACTGTTTTTT. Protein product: CASSPQGTANEKLFF.

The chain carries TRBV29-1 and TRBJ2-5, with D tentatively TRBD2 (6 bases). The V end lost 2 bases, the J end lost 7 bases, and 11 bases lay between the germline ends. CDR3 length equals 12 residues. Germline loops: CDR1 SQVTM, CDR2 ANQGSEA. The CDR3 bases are TGCAGCGTTGAAAGCCAGGAGGGGACCCAGTACTTC. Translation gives CSVESQEGTQYF.

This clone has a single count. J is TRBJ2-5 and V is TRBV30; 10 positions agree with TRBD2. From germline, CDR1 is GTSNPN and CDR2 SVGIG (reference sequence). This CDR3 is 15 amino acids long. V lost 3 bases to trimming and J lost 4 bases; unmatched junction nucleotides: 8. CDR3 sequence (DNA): TGTGCCTGGAGCAGCCAAGCGGGGGGGATAGAGACCCAGTACTTC. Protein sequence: CAWSSQAGGIETQYF.

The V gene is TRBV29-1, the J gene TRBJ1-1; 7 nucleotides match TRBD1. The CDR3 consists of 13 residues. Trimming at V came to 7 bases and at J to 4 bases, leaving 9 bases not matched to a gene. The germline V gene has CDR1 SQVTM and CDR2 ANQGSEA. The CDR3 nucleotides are TGCAGCGGCAGACAGGGACGGAGCACTGAAGCTTTCTTT. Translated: CSGRQGRSTEAFF.

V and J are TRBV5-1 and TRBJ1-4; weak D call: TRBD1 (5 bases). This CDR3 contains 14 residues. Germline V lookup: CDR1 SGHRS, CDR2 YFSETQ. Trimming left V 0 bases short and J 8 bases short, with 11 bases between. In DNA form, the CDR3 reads TGCGCCAGCAGCTTGGGTGACAGTACGGAAAAACTGTTTTTT. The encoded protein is CASSLGDSTEKLFF.

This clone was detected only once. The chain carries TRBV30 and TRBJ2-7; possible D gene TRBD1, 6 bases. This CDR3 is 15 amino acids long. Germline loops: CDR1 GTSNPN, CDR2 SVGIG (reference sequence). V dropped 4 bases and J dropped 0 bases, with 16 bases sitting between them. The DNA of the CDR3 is TGTGCCTGGAAAGGCGCCGGACAGAGCTCCTACGAGCAGTACTTC. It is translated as CAWKGAGQSSYEQYF.

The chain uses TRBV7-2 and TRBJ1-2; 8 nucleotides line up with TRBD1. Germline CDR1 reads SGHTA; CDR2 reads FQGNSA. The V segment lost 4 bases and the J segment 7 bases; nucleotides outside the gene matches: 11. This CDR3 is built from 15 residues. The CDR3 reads CASSYDRTGLSGYTF. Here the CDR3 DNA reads TGTGCCAGCAGCTACGACAGGACAGGGTTGAGTGGCTACACCTTC. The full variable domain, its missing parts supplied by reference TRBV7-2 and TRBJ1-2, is GAGVSQSPSNKVTEKGKDVELRCDPISGHTALYWYRQSLGQGLEFLIYFQGNSAPDKSGLPSDRFSAERTGGSVSTLTIQRTQQEDSAVYLCASSYDRTGLSGYTFGSGTRLTVV.

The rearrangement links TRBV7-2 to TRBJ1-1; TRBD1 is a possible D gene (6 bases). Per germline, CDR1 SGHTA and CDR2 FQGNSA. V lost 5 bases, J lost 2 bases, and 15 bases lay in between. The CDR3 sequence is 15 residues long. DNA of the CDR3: TGTGCCAGCAGCCCCCTCGAGACAGGAAACACTGAAGCTTTCTTT. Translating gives CASSPLETGNTEAFF.

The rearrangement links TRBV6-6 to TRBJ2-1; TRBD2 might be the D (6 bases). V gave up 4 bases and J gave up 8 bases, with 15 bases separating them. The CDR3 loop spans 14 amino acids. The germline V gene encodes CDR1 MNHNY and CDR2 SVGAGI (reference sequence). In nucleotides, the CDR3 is TGTGCCAGCAGTTTAACTAGGGGAGGAGATGAGCAGTTCTTC. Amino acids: CASSLTRGGDEQFF.

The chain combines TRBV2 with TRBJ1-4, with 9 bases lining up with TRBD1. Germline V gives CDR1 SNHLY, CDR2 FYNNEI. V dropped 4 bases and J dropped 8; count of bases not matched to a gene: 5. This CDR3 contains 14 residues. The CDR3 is CASSVTGGWEKLFF. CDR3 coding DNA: TGTGCCAGCAGTGTCACAGGGGGCTGGGAAAAACTGTTTTTT.

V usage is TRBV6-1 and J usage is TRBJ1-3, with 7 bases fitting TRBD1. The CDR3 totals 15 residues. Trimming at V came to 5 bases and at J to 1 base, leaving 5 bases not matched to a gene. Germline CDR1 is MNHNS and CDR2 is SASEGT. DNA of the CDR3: TGTGCCAGCAGTCGACAGGGTACGTCTGGAAACACCATATATTTT. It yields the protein CASSRQGTSGNTIYF.

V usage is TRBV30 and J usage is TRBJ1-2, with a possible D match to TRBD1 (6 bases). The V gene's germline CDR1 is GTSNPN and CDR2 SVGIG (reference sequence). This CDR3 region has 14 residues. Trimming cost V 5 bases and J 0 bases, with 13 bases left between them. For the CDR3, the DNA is TGTGCCTGGGTGACGGACAGCGCTAACTATGGCTACACCTTC. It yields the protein CAWVTDSANYGYTF.

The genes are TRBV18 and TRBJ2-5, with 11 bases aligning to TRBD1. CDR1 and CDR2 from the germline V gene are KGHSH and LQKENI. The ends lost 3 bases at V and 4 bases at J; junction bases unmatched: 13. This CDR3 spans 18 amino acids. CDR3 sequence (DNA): TGTGCCAGCTCACCGTCCTTAATCAGGACAGGGGGCTTAGAGACCCAGTACTTC. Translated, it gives CASSPSLIRTGGLETQYF. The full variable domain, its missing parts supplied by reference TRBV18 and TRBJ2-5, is NAGVMQNPRHLVRRRGQEARLRCSPMKGHSHVYWYRQLPEEGLKFMVYLQKENIIDESGMPKERFSAEFPKEGPSILRIQQVVRGDSAAYFCASSPSLIRTGGLETQYFGPGTRLLVL.

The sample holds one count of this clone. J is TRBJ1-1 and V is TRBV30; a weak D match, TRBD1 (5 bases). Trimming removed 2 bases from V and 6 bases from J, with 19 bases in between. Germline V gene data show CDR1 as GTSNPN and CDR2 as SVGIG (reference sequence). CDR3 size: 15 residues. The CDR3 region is CAWSRLAGVVAEAFF. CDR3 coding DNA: TGTGCCTGGAGTCGCTTGGCGGGGGTTGTTGCTGAAGCTTTCTTT.

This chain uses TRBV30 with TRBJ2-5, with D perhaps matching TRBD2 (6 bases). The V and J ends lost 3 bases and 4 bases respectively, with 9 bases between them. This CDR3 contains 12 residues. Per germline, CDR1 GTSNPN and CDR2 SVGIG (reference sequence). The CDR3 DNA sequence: TGTGCCTGGAGCGGGGGAGGAGAGACCCAGTACTTC. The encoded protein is CAWSGGGETQYF.

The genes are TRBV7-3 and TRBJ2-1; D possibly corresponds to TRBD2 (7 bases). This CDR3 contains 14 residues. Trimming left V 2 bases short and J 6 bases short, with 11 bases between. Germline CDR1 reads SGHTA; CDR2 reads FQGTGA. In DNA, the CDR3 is TGTGCCAGCAGCTTAGAGGGGGGGCCCAATGAGCAGTTCTTC. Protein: CASSLEGGPNEQFF.